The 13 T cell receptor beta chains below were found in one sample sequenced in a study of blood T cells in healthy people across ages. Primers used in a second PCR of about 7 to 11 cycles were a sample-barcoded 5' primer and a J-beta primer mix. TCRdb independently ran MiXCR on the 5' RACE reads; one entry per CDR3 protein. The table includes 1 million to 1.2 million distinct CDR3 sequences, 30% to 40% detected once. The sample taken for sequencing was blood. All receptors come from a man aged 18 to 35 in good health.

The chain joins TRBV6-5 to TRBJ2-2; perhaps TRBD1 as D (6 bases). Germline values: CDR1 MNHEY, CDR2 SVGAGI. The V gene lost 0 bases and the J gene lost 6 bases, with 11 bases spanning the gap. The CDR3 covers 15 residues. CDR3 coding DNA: TGTGCCAGCAGTTACTCTCCAGGGGTTGCCGGGGAGCTGTTTTTT. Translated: CASSYSPGVAGELFF.

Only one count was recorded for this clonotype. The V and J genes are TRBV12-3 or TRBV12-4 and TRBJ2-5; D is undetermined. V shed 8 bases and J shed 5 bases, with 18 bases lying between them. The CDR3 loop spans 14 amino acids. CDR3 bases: TGTGCCAGCTGTGATGGCTCTCCGGCGGAGACCCAGTACTTC. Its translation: CASCDGSPAETQYF.

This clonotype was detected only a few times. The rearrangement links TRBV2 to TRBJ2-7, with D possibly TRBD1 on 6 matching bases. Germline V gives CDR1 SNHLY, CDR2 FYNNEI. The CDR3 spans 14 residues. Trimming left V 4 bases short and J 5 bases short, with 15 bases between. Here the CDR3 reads CASSGGLVPHEQYF. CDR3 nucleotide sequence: TGTGCCAGCAGTGGGGGGCTGGTTCCCCACGAGCAGTACTTC.

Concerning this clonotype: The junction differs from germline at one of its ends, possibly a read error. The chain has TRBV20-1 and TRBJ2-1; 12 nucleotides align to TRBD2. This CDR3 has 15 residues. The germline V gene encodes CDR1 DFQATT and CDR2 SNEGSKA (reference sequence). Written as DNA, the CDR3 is TGCAGTACTAGACCACTAGCGGGGGGTTACAATGAGCAGTTCTTC. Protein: CSTRPLAGGYNEQFF.

Here the CDR3 DNA reads TGCGCCAGCAGCCCGGACTCCCTCACAGATACGCAGTATTTT. Encoded protein: CASSPDSLTDTQYF. V gene TRBV5-1 combines with J gene TRBJ2-3, with D possibly matching TRBD2 (5 bases). This CDR3 contains 14 residues. Germline loops: CDR1 SGHRS, CDR2 YFSETQ. V was cut by 4 bases and J by 2 bases, with 11 bases left in between.

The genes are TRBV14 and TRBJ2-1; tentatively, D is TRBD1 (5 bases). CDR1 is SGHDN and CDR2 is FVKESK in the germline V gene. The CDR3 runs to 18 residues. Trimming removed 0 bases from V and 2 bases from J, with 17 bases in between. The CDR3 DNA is TGTGCCAGCAGCCAAGAGACACGACAGATTTATACCTACAATGAGCAGTTCTTC. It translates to CASSQETRQIYTYNEQFF.

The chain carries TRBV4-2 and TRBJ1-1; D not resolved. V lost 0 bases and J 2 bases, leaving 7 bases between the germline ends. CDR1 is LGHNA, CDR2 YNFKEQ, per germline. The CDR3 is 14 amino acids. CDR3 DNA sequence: TGTGCCAGCAGCCAAGATAAACAAAACACTGAAGCTTTCTTT. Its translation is CASSQDKQNTEAFF.

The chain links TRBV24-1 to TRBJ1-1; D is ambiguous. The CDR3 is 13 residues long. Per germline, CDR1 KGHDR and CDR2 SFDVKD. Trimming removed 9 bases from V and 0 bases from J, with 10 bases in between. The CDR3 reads CATGDAMNTEAFF. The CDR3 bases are TGTGCCACCGGCGACGCCATGAACACTGAAGCTTTCTTT.

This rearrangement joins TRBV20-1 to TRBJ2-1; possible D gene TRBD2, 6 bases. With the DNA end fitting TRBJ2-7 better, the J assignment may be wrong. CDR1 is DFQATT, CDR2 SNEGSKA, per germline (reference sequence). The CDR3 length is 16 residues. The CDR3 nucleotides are TGCAGTGCTAGAGATGGGGGGACGGGCTCCTACAATGAGCAGTACTTC. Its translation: CSARDGGTGSYNEQYF.

CDR3 region: CSARDIAYGYTF. The CDR3, as DNA: TGCAGTGCTAGAGATATCGCCTATGGCTACACCTTC. V is TRBV20-1 and J is TRBJ1-2, with D unresolved. Between the trimmed V and J ends, which lost 0 bases and 4 bases, there was a span of 6 bases. This CDR3 has 12 amino acids. From germline, CDR1 is DFQATT and CDR2 SNEGSKA (reference sequence).

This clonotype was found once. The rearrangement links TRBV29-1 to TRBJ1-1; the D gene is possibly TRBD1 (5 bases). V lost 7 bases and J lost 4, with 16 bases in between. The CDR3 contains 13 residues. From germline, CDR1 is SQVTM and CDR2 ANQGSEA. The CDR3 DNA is TGCAGCGCCCGCCCCTCCGGGGCCACTGAAGCTTTCTTT. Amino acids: CSARPSGATEAFF.

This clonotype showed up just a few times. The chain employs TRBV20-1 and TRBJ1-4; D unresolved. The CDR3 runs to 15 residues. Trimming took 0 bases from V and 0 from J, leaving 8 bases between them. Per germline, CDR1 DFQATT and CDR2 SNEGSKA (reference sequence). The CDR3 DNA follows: TGCAGTGCTAGAGATCCAGGAGCAACTAATGAAAAACTGTTTTTT. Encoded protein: CSARDPGATNEKLFF.

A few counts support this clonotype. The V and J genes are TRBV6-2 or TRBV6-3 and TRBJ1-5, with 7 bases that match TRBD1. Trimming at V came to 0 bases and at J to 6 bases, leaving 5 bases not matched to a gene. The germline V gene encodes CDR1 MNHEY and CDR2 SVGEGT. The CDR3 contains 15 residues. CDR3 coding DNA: TGTGCCAGCAGTTACTCGACGACAGGGCGTCAGCCCCAGCATTTT. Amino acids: CASSYSTTGRQPQHF.